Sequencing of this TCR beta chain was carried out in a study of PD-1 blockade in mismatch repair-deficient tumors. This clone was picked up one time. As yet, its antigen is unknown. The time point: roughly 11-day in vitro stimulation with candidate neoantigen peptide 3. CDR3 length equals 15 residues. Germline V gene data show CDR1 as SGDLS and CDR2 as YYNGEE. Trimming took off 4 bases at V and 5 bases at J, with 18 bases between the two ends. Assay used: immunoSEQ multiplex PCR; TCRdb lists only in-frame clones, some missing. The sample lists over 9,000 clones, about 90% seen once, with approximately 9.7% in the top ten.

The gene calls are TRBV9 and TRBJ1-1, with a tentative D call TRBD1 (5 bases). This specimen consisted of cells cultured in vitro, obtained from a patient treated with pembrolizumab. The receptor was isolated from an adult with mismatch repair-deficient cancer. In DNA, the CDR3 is TGTGCCAGCAGCCCCCCCGGGCAGGGAGGAACTGAAGCTTTCTTT. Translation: CASSPPGQGGTEAFF.